The present entry profiles one T cell receptor beta chain with its context. Antigen unknown. Germline V CDR1 and CDR2: MDHEN, SYDVKM. This CDR3 is built from 12 residues. Trimming left V 6 bases short and J 8 bases short, with 10 bases between. This record comes from a study of shared clonotypes between healthy human individuals. Study observations and caveats: Estimated richness was generally greater in naive than memory subsets.

The assay was immunoSEQ multiplex PCR, and TCRdb's table has in-frame clones only and misses some. The sample includes over 950,000 clones, roughly 80% seen only once; the top ten take 0.85% to 1%. Sequencing was carried out using memory CD4+ T cells from PBMCs. Subset given: CD45RA-negative fraction. This TCR was sampled from a man aged 18 to 30 in good health. Some clones in this sample may be carry-over from other donors' samples. V is TRBV28 and J is TRBJ1-4; D remains ambiguous. CDR3 nucleotide sequence: TGTGCCAGCAGGACACTAGGAGAAAAACTGTTTTTT. Its protein is CASRTLGEKLFF.